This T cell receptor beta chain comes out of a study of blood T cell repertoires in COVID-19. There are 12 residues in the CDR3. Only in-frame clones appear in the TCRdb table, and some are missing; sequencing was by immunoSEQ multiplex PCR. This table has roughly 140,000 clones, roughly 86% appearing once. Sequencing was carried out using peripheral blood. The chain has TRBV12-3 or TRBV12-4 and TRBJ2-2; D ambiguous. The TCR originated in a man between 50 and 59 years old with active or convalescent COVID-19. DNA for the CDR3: TGTGTCTCAAGCCAGGCCCACGGGGAGCTGTTTTTT. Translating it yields CVSSQAHGELFF.